The 9 T cell receptor beta chains presented below share a single source sample, sequenced in a study of blood T cell repertoires in COVID-19. Using immunoSEQ multiplex PCR, the repertoire was profiled, and TCRdb retains in-frame clones only, with some absent. The profile shows approximately 65,000 clones, about 66% of them singletons. The sample comprised PBMCs or T cells enriched from blood (not recorded which). The receptors here all came from a woman aged 55-70 years who had been exposed to COVID-19.

This clone has a handful of counts. This chain connects TRBV30 to TRBJ2-1; a possible D gene is TRBD1 (6 bases). In germline, CDR1 is GTSNPN, CDR2 SVGIG (reference sequence). The CDR3 spans 15 residues. Trimming removed 8 bases from V and 2 bases from J, with 19 bases in between. This CDR3 is CAHSGLGATYNEQFF. The CDR3, as DNA: TGTGCCCATTCAGGACTGGGGGCCACCTACAATGAGCAGTTCTTC.

The rearrangement uses TRBV28 and TRBJ2-6, with 7 bases fitting TRBD1. CDR3 size: 16 residues. The V gene end was trimmed by 4 bases and the J gene end by 0 bases; junction bases not matched to a gene: 3. Germline V lookup: CDR1 MDHEN, CDR2 SYDVKM. CDR3: CASSSQGSSGANVLTF. CDR3 sequence (DNA): TGTGCCAGCAGTTCACAGGGGAGCTCTGGGGCCAACGTCCTGACTTTC.

J is TRBJ1-3 and V is TRBV5-5; D is unresolved. Germline loops: CDR1 SGHKS, CDR2 YYEKEE (reference sequence). Trimming shortened V by 0 bases and J by 2 bases, and 9 bases separated the two germline ends. The length of the CDR3 is 15 residues. The CDR3 is CASSLAFSAGNTIYF. CDR3 coding DNA: TGTGCCAGCAGCTTGGCTTTTTCTGCTGGAAACACCATATATTTT.

The chain combines TRBV5-3 with TRBJ1-2; 9 nucleotides align to TRBD1. TRBV5-3 is an ORF, with its function uncertain. With 4 bases clipped from V and 6 bases from J, the junction kept 7 bases outside the gene matches. There are 14 residues in the CDR3. The CDR3 sequence is CARSPGQGPNGYTF. The CDR3 DNA reads as TGTGCCAGAAGCCCGGGACAGGGACCGAATGGCTACACCTTC.

The chain combines TRBV30 with TRBJ1-5; the D gene is possibly TRBD1 (6 bases). With 3 bases removed from V and 9 bases from J, the gap between germline ends came to 18 bases. Germline CDR1 is GTSNPN and CDR2 is SVGIG (reference sequence). The CDR3 is made up of 14 amino acids. The CDR3 sequence: CAWSAQGVGTPQHF. As DNA, the CDR3 is TGTGCCTGGAGCGCACAGGGAGTAGGCACGCCCCAGCATTTT.

The chain couples TRBV30 to TRBJ2-5; 8 bases match TRBD1. Germline V gives CDR1 GTSNPN, CDR2 SVGIG (reference sequence). The CDR3 covers 14 residues. V lost 3 bases and J lost 5; bases outside the gene matches: 8. CDR3 coding DNA: TGTGCCTGGAGCCCCAGGGGGCGCGGTGAGACCCAGTACTTC. It translates to CAWSPRGRGETQYF. The full variable domain, rest sourced from reference TRBV30 and TRBJ2-5, is SQTIHQWPATLVQPVGSPLSLECTVEGTSNPNLYWYRQAAGRGLQLLFYSVGIGQISSEVPQNLSASRPQDRQFILSSKKLLLSDSGFYLCAWSPRGRGETQYFGPGTRLLVL.

For this clone: Distinct nucleotide sequences in the sample also encode this CDR3. This chain links TRBV30 with TRBJ1-1; perhaps TRBD1 as D (5 bases). V dropped 1 base and J dropped 0 bases, with 6 bases sitting between them. CDR3 length: 13 residues. From germline, CDR1 is GTSNPN and CDR2 SVGIG (reference sequence). The DNA for the CDR3 is TGTGCCTGGAGTGGACAGTTGAACACTGAAGCTTTCTTT. Amino acids: CAWSGQLNTEAFF.

This clone was found a few times. This chain joins TRBV28 and TRBJ2-7; 10 bases match TRBD1. This CDR3 is 12 amino acids long. J was trimmed by 4 bases and V by 10 bases; bases with no gene match: 4. Germline CDR1 is MDHEN and CDR2 is SYDVKM. CDR3 coding DNA: TGTGCCACCAGACAGGGGGCGTACGAGCAGTACTTC. Its protein product is CATRQGAYEQYF.

The chain is built from TRBV4-2 and TRBJ1-4, with TRBD1 as a possible D gene (6 bases). V lost 1 base and J 8 bases, leaving 14 bases between the germline ends. There are 15 residues in the CDR3. Germline CDR1 reads LGHNA; CDR2 reads YNFKEQ. In DNA form, the CDR3 reads TGTGCCAGCAGCCAAGTGGGGGGGGGCGGAGAAAAACTGTTTTTT. It codes for CASSQVGGGGEKLFF.